A single sample is the source of the 8 T cell receptor beta chains below, sequenced in a study of T cells after yellow fever vaccination. One entry per CDR3 protein results from TCRdb running MiXCR on the 5' RACE reads. The data hold around 340,000 distinct CDR3 sequences, with 8.7% observed a single time. The sample consisted of PBMCs, taken on the day of the first yellow fever vaccination. The receptor set was obtained from a young man who received the YFV17D yellow fever vaccine.

The chain couples TRBV2 to TRBJ2-3, with D unclear. The CDR3 length is 13 residues. V was trimmed by 2 bases and J by 6 bases, leaving 9 bases between them. The germline gives CDR1 SNHLY, CDR2 FYNNEI. The CDR3 region is CASSERSVDTQYF. CDR3 DNA sequence: TGTGCCAGCAGTGAACGATCTGTGGATACGCAGTATTTT.

The V call is TRBV6-5, the J call TRBJ1-2; D perhaps matches TRBD1 (6 bases). The CDR3 consists of 15 residues. With 0 bases removed from V and 8 bases from J, the gap between germline ends came to 16 bases. CDR1 and CDR2 from the germline V gene are MNHEY and SVGAGI. CDR3 region: CASSYSDRPQGGYTF. The CDR3 DNA follows: TGTGCCAGCAGTTACTCGGACAGACCCCAAGGGGGCTACACCTTC.

This chain uses TRBV7-8 with TRBJ2-5, with 13 bases fitting TRBD2. J was trimmed by 5 bases and V by 6 bases; bases with no gene match: 6. The V gene's germline CDR1 is SGHVS and CDR2 FQNEAQ. This CDR3 has 15 amino acids. The CDR3 region is CASRPTSGGGETQYF. CDR3 in DNA: TGTGCCAGCAGGCCCACTAGCGGGGGGGGTGAGACCCAGTACTTC.

The sample holds many counts of this clonotype. The chain recombines TRBV12-3 or TRBV12-4 with TRBJ2-2; no firm D call. CDR3 size: 15 residues. Trimming removed 6 bases at V and 0 bases at J, with 11 bases between. CDR3 nucleotide sequence: TGTGCCAGCAGGACCGGGTTCCCGAACACCGGGGAGCTGTTTTTT. This translates into CASRTGFPNTGELFF.

The rearrangement joins TRBV20-1 to TRBJ2-2; D is ambiguous. This CDR3 spans 15 amino acids. Germline values: CDR1 DFQATT, CDR2 SNEGSKA (reference sequence). V was clipped by 0 bases and J by 6 bases, with 14 bases between them. The CDR3 here is CSAREASAGSGELFF. CDR3 in DNA: TGCAGTGCTAGAGAGGCTTCCGCCGGCTCCGGGGAGCTGTTTTTT.

This clonotype was detected a few times. This chain uses TRBV20-1 with TRBJ1-1, with TRBD1 matching over 8 bases. CDR1 is DFQATT and CDR2 is SNEGSKA in the germline V gene (reference sequence). V was clipped by 6 bases and J by 4 bases; unmatched bases: 4. The CDR3 sequence is 12 residues long. The CDR3 reads CSAPRGPTEAFF. CDR3 nucleotides: TGCAGTGCGCCCAGGGGGCCCACTGAAGCTTTCTTT.

This clonotype has at least ten counts. This chain joins TRBV5-1 and TRBJ2-1; perhaps TRBD2 as D (5 bases). This CDR3 region has 19 residues. From germline, CDR1 is SGHRS and CDR2 YFSETQ. The germline V and J ends were trimmed by 7 bases and 0 bases, with 26 bases remaining between them. CDR3 in amino acids: CASCPGKEFNFFSYNEQFF. The CDR3 nucleotides are TGCGCCAGCTGCCCCGGGAAGGAGTTTAATTTTTTCTCCTACAATGAGCAGTTCTTC. The whole variable domain, remainder taken from reference TRBV5-1 and TRBJ2-1, is KAGVTQTPRYLIKTRGQQVTLSCSPISGHRSVSWYQQTPGQGLQFLFEYFSETQRNKGNFPGRFSGRQFSNSRSEMNVSTLELGDSALYLCASCPGKEFNFFSYNEQFFGPGTRLTVL.

This clonotype has at least ten counts. The chain joins TRBV20-1 to TRBJ1-5; D is ambiguous. This CDR3 region has 12 residues. V was cut by 3 bases and J by 4 bases, with 7 bases left in between. Germline assignment: CDR1 DFQATT and CDR2 SNEGSKA (reference sequence). The CDR3 region is CSARGLNQPQHF. DNA for the CDR3: TGCAGTGCTAGGGGCCTGAATCAGCCCCAGCATTTT.